This T cell receptor beta chain stems from a study of siplizumab effects on memory and regulatory T cells. In the study overall: Either no drug or siplizumab at about 1 ug/mL was used in mixed lymphocyte reactions that were paired.

General study findings and limits: Proliferating CD4+ or CD8+ clones, roughly 75-97% of them, lacked an assignable naive or memory phenotype.

Using immunoSEQ multiplex PCR, the repertoire was profiled, and TCRdb retains in-frame clones only, with some absent. The repertoire holds some 15,000 clones, with 49% as singletons. The CDR3 covers 15 residues. The ends were cut back, 1 base at V and 7 bases at J, with 16 bases in the middle. Germline V gives CDR1 LNHNV, CDR2 YYDKDF (reference sequence). In this sample, this clone turned up a few times. The antigen is not known. The mixed lymphocyte reaction cells were grown together in coculture at 37°C for roughly 6 days. The sequenced sample was CFSE-low (dividing) CD4+ T cells sorted from an allogeneic mixed lymphocyte reaction. The rearrangement joins TRBV15 to TRBJ2-5; no definite D call. The receptor was derived from a human donor in good health; the cells came from an allogeneic mixed lymphocyte reaction. The CDR3 sequence: CATSRGGFVGGTQYF. The CDR3 DNA follows: TGTGCCACCAGCAGAGGAGGTTTTGTCGGCGGGACCCAGTACTTC.